This T cell receptor beta chain was recorded in a study of cytomegalovirus exposure and HLA in healthy donors. Study results and limitations: Researchers catalogued over 150 TCR beta chains as cytomegalovirus-associated.

A remark on this clone: Its specificity is unknown.

Primers for the PCR totalled 60 Vbeta and 13 Jbeta. This table comes from immunoSEQ multiplex PCR, and its TCRdb copy is limited to in-frame clones, with some not included. The sample includes 85,000 to 100,000 clones, about 77% of them seen just once. The CDR3 extends over 13 amino acids. This clonotype originated in a man between 35 and 55 years old in good health and CMV-seronegative. The V call is TRBV21-1, the J call TRBJ2-7; the table's D call, TRBD2, has no DNA check behind it. TRBV21-1 is a listed pseudogene. The sequencing input was PBMCs. The CDR3 bases are TGTGCCAGCCGGAGGACTAGCGGCTACGAGCAGTACTTC. Protein: CASRRTSGYEQYF.